These 27 T cell receptor beta chains were all obtained from the same sample, sequenced in a study of control samples from healthy donors and cancer patients. Sequenced by immunoSEQ multiplex PCR; TCRdb stores in-frame clones only, minus some. Found here are approximately 99,000 clones, just under 85% of them singletons; the top ten hold around 6.6%. The sample comprised blood. The receptor set was obtained from a man between 18 and 29 years old in good health.

A few counts support this clone. The gene calls are TRBV9 and TRBJ2-6; 9 nucleotides line up with TRBD1. The trim removed 2 bases at V and 4 bases at J, leaving 1 base unmatched. The CDR3 extends over 15 amino acids. Germline V gene data show CDR1 as SGDLS and CDR2 as YYNGEE. CDR3 loop: CASSVTGGGANVLTF. CDR3 coding DNA: TGTGCCAGCAGCGTTACAGGGGGCGGGGCCAACGTCCTGACTTTC.

The chain carries TRBV14 and TRBJ1-3; D is undetermined. Germline CDR1 SGHDN, CDR2 FVKESK. V was cut by 1 base and J by 0 bases, with 7 bases left in between. This CDR3 is built from 15 residues. The CDR3 reads CASSQGRYSGNTIYF. CDR3 bases: TGTGCCAGCAGCCAAGGAAGGTACTCTGGAAACACCATATATTTT.

The V gene is TRBV29-1, the J gene TRBJ2-3, with 12 bases lining up with TRBD1. CDR3 length: 14 amino acids. CDR1 SQVTM and CDR2 ANQGSEA come from the germline V gene. V shed 8 bases, J shed 3 bases, and the junction held 6 bases outside the gene matches. This chain's CDR3 is CSSRDRGPTDTQYF. CDR3 DNA sequence: TGCAGCTCCCGGGACAGGGGGCCGACAGATACGCAGTATTTT.

Concerning this clone: In the same sample, other DNA sequences code for this CDR3. The V call is TRBV11-2, the J call TRBJ1-4; weak D call: TRBD1 (5 bases). The germline V gene encodes CDR1 SGHAT and CDR2 FQNNGV. The V end was cut by 0 bases, the J end by 8 bases, with 13 bases between. This CDR3 region has 15 residues. The DNA for the CDR3 is TGTGCCAGCAGCTTAGACAGGGTATCAGGGGAAAAACTGTTTTTT. Encoded protein: CASSLDRVSGEKLFF. The full variable domain, rest sourced from reference TRBV11-2 and TRBJ1-4, is EAGVAQSPRYKIIEKRQSVAFWCNPISGHATLYWYQQILGQGPKLLIQFQNNGVVDDSQLPKDRFSAERLKGVDSTLKIQPAKLEDSAVYLCASSLDRVSGEKLFFGSGTQLSVL.

This clone was observed a few times. The chain couples TRBV27 to TRBJ2-4, with 10 bases fitting TRBD1. Germline V gene data show CDR1 as MNHEY and CDR2 as SMNVEV (reference sequence). With V trimmed by 3 bases and J by 2 bases, 13 bases remained unmatched. The CDR3 runs 19 residues. CDR3 amino acids: CASSFMTGGRYESKNIQYF. Written as DNA, the CDR3 is TGTGCCAGCAGTTTCATGACAGGGGGCAGGTACGAGTCCAAAAACATTCAGTACTTC.

J is TRBJ2-3 and V is TRBV7-2, with D possibly called TRBD1 or TRBD2 (6 bases each). CDR1 SGHTA and CDR2 FQGNSA come from the germline V gene. Trimming shortened V by 4 bases and J by 2 bases, and 19 bases separated the two germline ends. The CDR3 sequence is 17 residues long. The DNA for the CDR3 is TGTGCCAGCAGCTCCTTTTTGGGGGGCCGAGTCACAGATACGCAGTATTTT. It is translated as CASSSFLGGRVTDTQYF.

V usage is TRBV9 and J usage is TRBJ1-1; D gene unclear. Germline CDR1 reads SGDLS; CDR2 reads YYNGEE. The CDR3 covers 13 residues. Deletions cut 3 bases from V and 0 bases from J, with 6 bases between. CDR3 region: CASSAQVNTEAFF. CDR3 in DNA: TGTGCCAGCAGCGCCCAAGTGAACACTGAAGCTTTCTTT.

Regarding this clone: Different DNA sequences within this sample yield the same CDR3. This rearrangement joins TRBV5-1 to TRBJ1-6; D remains ambiguous. Trimming pared 0 bases from V and 7 bases from J, leaving 11 bases between. Germline values: CDR1 SGHRS, CDR2 YFSETQ. The CDR3 length is 15 residues. CDR3 amino acids: CASSLDSRLNSPLHF. The CDR3 nucleotides are TGCGCCAGCAGCTTGGACTCCAGATTAAATTCACCCCTCCACTTT.

The J gene is TRBJ1-2, the V gene TRBV11-2; a weak D match, TRBD1 (6 bases). The germline gives CDR1 SGHAT, CDR2 FQNNGV. The CDR3 loop spans 14 amino acids. V was trimmed by 2 bases and J by 4 bases, leaving 11 bases between them. The CDR3, as DNA: TGTGCCAGCAGCTTAACAACAGGGATCTATGGCTACACCTTC. It yields the protein CASSLTTGIYGYTF. The whole variable domain, remainder taken from reference TRBV11-2 and TRBJ1-2, is EAGVAQSPRYKIIEKRQSVAFWCNPISGHATLYWYQQILGQGPKLLIQFQNNGVVDDSQLPKDRFSAERLKGVDSTLKIQPAKLEDSAVYLCASSLTTGIYGYTFGSGTRLTVV.

In its sample, this clone was seen many times. DNA for the CDR3: TGTGCCAGCAGCCCGACAGAAAATAATGAAAAACTGTTTTTT. Translating gives CASSPTENNEKLFF. This chain links TRBV7-8 with TRBJ1-4; D might be TRBD1 (5 bases). Trimming shortened V by 5 bases and J by 4 bases, and 11 bases separated the two germline ends. The CDR3 spans 14 residues. CDR1 and CDR2 (germline): SGHVS, FQNEAQ.

The rearrangement joins TRBV9 to TRBJ2-5, with D possibly matching TRBD1 (6 bases). Trimming took off 2 bases at V and 3 bases at J, with 11 bases between the two ends. The CDR3 extends over 14 amino acids. Germline CDR1 and CDR2: SGDLS and YYNGEE. CDR3 in DNA: TGTGCCAGCAGCGTTGGGGGCCGGGAAGAGACCCAGTACTTC. Amino acid sequence: CASSVGGREETQYF.

With regard to this clone: One end of the junction does not line up with germline, which may come from a read error. The J gene is TRBJ2-5, the V gene TRBV12-3 or TRBV12-4; D gene unclear. The CDR3 contains 13 residues. CDR3 coding DNA: TGTGCCAGCAGTTTTATGTCCGGTCGGCCCCAGCACTTC. Amino acids: CASSFMSGRPQHF.

This rearrangement joins TRBV6-5 to TRBJ2-7; the D is unclear. Germline-derived CDR1 and CDR2 are MNHEY and SVGAGI. V dropped 0 bases and J dropped 4 bases, with 7 bases sitting between them. The CDR3 extends over 13 amino acids. The CDR3 sequence is CASSYSHTYEQYF. CDR3 sequence (DNA): TGTGCCAGCAGTTACTCACACACTTACGAGCAGTACTTC.

CDR3 nucleotides: TGTGCCAGCTCCGGGACAGCCGACGTAGATACGCAGTATTTT. Translating gives CASSGTADVDTQYF. V is TRBV19 and J is TRBJ2-3; TRBD1 agrees at 7 bases. V shed 9 bases and J 5 bases; nucleotides not matched to a gene: 11. Germline V gene data show CDR1 as LNHDA and CDR2 as SQIVND (reference sequence). This CDR3 is 14 amino acids long.

V gene TRBV18 combines with J gene TRBJ2-1, with 8 bases aligning to TRBD2. The V gene end was trimmed by 4 bases and the J gene end by 10 bases; junction bases not matched to a gene: 9. This CDR3 has 14 residues. Germline CDR1 is KGHSH and CDR2 is LQKENI. The CDR3, as DNA: TGTGCCAGCTCACAGGGACTAGGAGCAGGGGAGCAGTTCTTC. Translation: CASSQGLGAGEQFF.

The chain couples TRBV2 to TRBJ1-1; D gene unclear. The CDR3 loop spans 16 amino acids. Germline values: CDR1 SNHLY, CDR2 FYNNEI. Deletions cut 1 base from V and 2 bases from J, with 14 bases between. CDR3 sequence: CASSEGSLTRNTEAFF. CDR3 DNA sequence: TGTGCCAGCAGTGAAGGCTCCTTGACCCGCAACACTGAAGCTTTCTTT.

The chain recombines TRBV27 with TRBJ2-1; weak D call: TRBD1 (6 bases). The CDR3 is made up of 14 amino acids. Per germline, CDR1 MNHEY and CDR2 SMNVEV (reference sequence). V was trimmed by 5 bases and J by 7 bases, leaving 15 bases between them. This chain's CDR3 is CASSLRDMINEQFF. For the CDR3, the DNA is TGTGCCAGCAGTCTCCGGGACATGATAAATGAGCAGTTCTTC.

This clone occurred many times. This sequence joins TRBV6-4 and TRBJ1-1; 7 positions match TRBD1. Per the germline V gene, CDR1 is MRHNA and CDR2 is SNTAGT. The ends lost 6 bases at V and 4 bases at J; junction bases unmatched: 11. The CDR3 extends over 15 amino acids. Here the CDR3 reads CASRPEGALGTEAFF. CDR3 in DNA: TGTGCCAGCAGGCCAGAGGGGGCGCTTGGCACTGAAGCTTTCTTT.

The chain employs TRBV5-1 and TRBJ2-5; D is possibly TRBD1 (6 bases). The germline V and J ends were trimmed by 4 bases and 4 bases, with 14 bases remaining between them. Germline loops: CDR1 SGHRS, CDR2 YFSETQ. This CDR3 contains 14 residues. In DNA form, the CDR3 reads TGCGCCAGCAGCCAAACAGGGTTCGGAGAGACCCAGTACTTC. This sequence encodes CASSQTGFGETQYF.

The sample holds one count of this clone. The rearrangement joins TRBV19 to TRBJ2-3; 14 nucleotides agree with TRBD2. Germline lookup yields CDR1 LNHDA and CDR2 SQIVND (reference sequence). After removal of 5 bases from V and 4 bases from J, the junction contained 11 bases not matched to a gene. CDR3 size: 18 residues. For the CDR3, the DNA is TGTGCCAGTAGTCTAGGACTAGCGGGGGGAACGTTGGCAGATACGCAGTATTTT. Its protein product is CASSLGLAGGTLADTQYF.

In this sample, this clone turned up a few times. CDR3 residues: CASTTRGGAQPQHF. The CDR3 DNA reads TGTGCCAGTACCACAAGGGGTGGGGCTCAGCCCCAGCATTTT. The rearrangement links TRBV19 to TRBJ1-5, with D possibly matching TRBD1 (5 bases). Trimming took 7 bases from V and 6 from J, leaving 16 bases between them. This CDR3 region has 14 residues. CDR1 and CDR2 (germline): LNHDA, SQIVND (reference sequence). The whole variable domain, remainder taken from reference TRBV19 and TRBJ1-5, is DGGITQSPKYLFRKEGQNVTLSCEQNLNHDAMYWYRQDPGQGLRLIYYSQIVNDFQKGDIAEGYSVSREKKESFPLTVTSAQKNPTAFYLCASTTRGGAQPQHFGDGTRLSIL.

The chain links TRBV24-1 to TRBJ2-1; the D is unclear. The germline V gene has CDR1 KGHDR and CDR2 SFDVKD. V lost 3 bases and J lost 3, with 11 bases in between. The CDR3 runs to 15 residues. The CDR3 bases are TGTGCCACCAGTGATCCGGTTGCTTTCTACAATGAGCAGTTCTTC. Translating it yields CATSDPVAFYNEQFF.

The chain combines TRBV5-4 with TRBJ2-2, with D uncertain. The CDR3 is 13 residues long. Germline-derived CDR1 and CDR2 are SGHNT and YYREEE (reference sequence). V gave up 6 bases and J gave up 7 bases, with 13 bases separating them. This chain's CDR3 is CASTRESFGELFF. In nucleotides, the CDR3 is TGTGCCAGCACCCGAGAGTCCTTCGGGGAGCTGTTTTTT.

The chain joins TRBV3-1 (or the pseudogene TRBV3-2) to TRBJ2-5, with a weak D call TRBD2 (5 bases). CDR1 LGHDT and CDR2 YNNKEL come from the germline V gene (reference sequence). V dropped 7 bases and J dropped 3 bases, with 24 bases sitting between them. The CDR3 spans 17 residues. Here the CDR3 reads CASNPVGSGSGEETQYF. CDR3 nucleotides: TGTGCCAGCAATCCGGTCGGCTCGGGGTCAGGAGAAGAGACCCAGTACTTC.

This chain connects TRBV6-4 to TRBJ2-3, with 10 bases matching TRBD2. The CDR3 has 15 amino acids. Germline lookup yields CDR1 MRHNA and CDR2 SNTAGT. J was trimmed by 4 bases and V by 6 bases; bases with no gene match: 7. The CDR3 protein is CASSWTSGPSDTQYF. The CDR3 bases are TGTGCCAGCAGCTGGACTAGCGGCCCCTCAGATACGCAGTATTTT.

V usage is TRBV28 and J usage is TRBJ2-3; TRBD1 aligns across 9 bases. CDR1 MDHEN and CDR2 SYDVKM come from the germline V gene. This CDR3 spans 14 amino acids. The V and J ends lost 7 bases and 5 bases, in that order; junction bases with no gene match: 7. CDR3 bases: TGTGCCAGCAAAAGACAGGGGGTTCAAGATACGCAGTATTTT. Its protein is CASKRQGVQDTQYF.

This chain links TRBV5-1 with TRBJ2-3; 9 bases match TRBD1. Germline CDR1 reads SGHRS; CDR2 reads YFSETQ. Trimming cost V 4 bases and J 1 base; bases outside gene matches: 7. CDR3 length equals 16 residues. The CDR3 protein is CASSPLTGGGTDTQYF. In nucleotides, the CDR3 is TGCGCCAGCAGCCCTCTGACAGGGGGAGGCACAGATACGCAGTATTTT.